One sample yielded the 14 T cell receptor beta chains listed below, sequenced in a study of cytomegalovirus exposure and HLA in healthy donors. Primers: 60 Vbeta forward and 13 Jbeta reverse. Only in-frame clones appear in the TCRdb table, and some are missing; sequencing was by immunoSEQ multiplex PCR. Found here are roughly 130,000 clones, roughly 72% of them singletons; the top ten hold around 1.9%. Material for sequencing was PBMCs. The receptors come from a woman in her 50s in good health and CMV-seronegative.

The CDR3 DNA sequence: TGCGCCAGCAGCCCGACTAGCGGGAGGGCCGGGGGGGAGACCCAGTACTTC. It specifies CASSPTSGRAGGETQYF. The rearrangement joins TRBV5-1 to TRBJ2-5; 14 bases agree with TRBD2. The ends lost 4 bases at V and 5 bases at J; junction bases unmatched: 10. The length of the CDR3 is 17 residues. Germline-derived CDR1 and CDR2 are SGHRS and YFSETQ.

The J gene is TRBJ2-5, the V gene TRBV7-3; 12 bases are a match to TRBD1. The V gene's germline CDR1 is SGHTA and CDR2 FQGTGA. Trimming took 2 bases from V and 5 from J; bases not matched to a gene: 3. The CDR3 has 15 residues. The chain's CDR3 is CASSLDGTGGETQYF. CDR3 DNA sequence: TGTGCCAGCAGCTTAGACGGGACAGGGGGCGAGACCCAGTACTTC.

The genes are TRBV4-1 and TRBJ2-7; 11 bases are a match to TRBD1. J gave up 3 bases and V 4 bases, and 5 bases lay outside the gene matches. Germline CDR1 and CDR2: MGHRA and YSYEKL. The CDR3 has 15 amino acids. CDR3 sequence reads: CASSPSGTGGYEQYF. CDR3 sequence (DNA): TGCGCCAGCAGCCCTAGCGGGACAGGGGGCTACGAGCAGTACTTC.

The chain recombines TRBV4-2 with TRBJ1-2; D is perhaps TRBD1 (6 bases). Germline loops: CDR1 LGHNA, CDR2 YNFKEQ. Deletions cut 0 bases from V and 7 bases from J, with 18 bases between. The CDR3 loop spans 16 amino acids. This chain's CDR3 is CASSQDKVDRFCGYTF. Here the CDR3 DNA reads TGTGCCAGCAGCCAAGATAAGGTCGACAGGTTCTGTGGCTACACCTTC.

The chain has TRBV5-4 and TRBJ2-1; 9 nucleotides line up with TRBD2. With V trimmed by 1 base and J by 7 bases, 9 bases remained unmatched. This CDR3 spans 16 amino acids. CDR1 and CDR2 from the germline V gene are SGHNT and YYREEE (reference sequence). Written as DNA, the CDR3 is TGTGCCAGCAGCTTGAAAACGACTAGCGGAGCGAATGAGCAGTTCTTC. This sequence encodes CASSLKTTSGANEQFF.

In this sample, this clone turned up a few times. The rearrangement links TRBV7-9 to TRBJ1-1; unclear D gene. V dropped 4 bases and J dropped 4 bases, with 16 bases sitting between them. Germline-derived CDR1 and CDR2 are SEHNR and FQNEAQ (reference sequence). This CDR3 has 15 residues. CDR3 region: CASSSRGAGTTEAFF. In nucleotides, the CDR3 is TGTGCCAGCAGCTCTCGTGGCGCAGGAACCACTGAAGCTTTCTTT.

V gene TRBV5-4 combines with J gene TRBJ2-1, with TRBD2 matching over 13 bases. The germline V gene encodes CDR1 SGHNT and CDR2 YYREEE (reference sequence). J was trimmed by 10 bases and V by 0 bases; bases with no gene match: 7. The CDR3 loop spans 16 amino acids. CDR3 DNA: TGTGCCAGCAGCTTGGCCAAACTAGCGGGAGGGGGCGAGCAGTTCTTC. This gives the protein CASSLAKLAGGGEQFF.

V usage is TRBV27 and J usage is TRBJ2-7; D is undetermined. CDR3 length equals 13 residues. Germline CDR1 MNHEY, CDR2 SMNVEV (reference sequence). Between the trimmed V and J ends, which lost 4 bases and 2 bases, there was a span of 9 bases. CDR3 bases: TGTGCCAGCAGTTCTACTCCCCCCTACGAGCAGTACTTC. It encodes CASSSTPPYEQYF.

This chain links TRBV4-2 with TRBJ1-1, with a possible D match to TRBD1 (6 bases). CDR3 length equals 17 residues. Germline assignment: CDR1 LGHNA and CDR2 YNFKEQ. The V end was cut by 3 bases, the J end by 2 bases, with 19 bases between. CDR3 loop: CASSHSVGGFDNTEAFF. CDR3 DNA: TGTGCCAGCAGCCATTCCGTAGGGGGATTCGATAACACTGAAGCTTTCTTT.

V usage is TRBV21-1 and J usage is TRBJ2-7; the listed D gene, TRBD1, was not tested against the DNA. TRBV21-1 is a pseudogene segment. The CDR3 covers 16 residues. CDR3 region: CASSTHSTGKEDEQYV. The DNA of the CDR3 is TGTGCCAGCAGCACTCATTCTACAGGGAAAGAGGACGAGCAGTACGTC.

The chain links TRBV4-1 to TRBJ2-5; TRBD2 aligns across 8 bases. The CDR3 contains 17 residues. Trimming removed 2 bases from V and 5 bases from J; junction bases left unmatched: 13. The germline CDR1 and CDR2 sequences are MGHRA and YSYEKL. CDR3: CASSQPTRSGRGETQYF. The CDR3 nucleotides are TGCGCCAGCAGCCAACCTACAAGAAGCGGGAGAGGGGAGACCCAGTACTTC.

This clone was observed once. Relative to the germline gene, one junction end is altered; a read error may explain this. The gene calls are TRBV6-5 and TRBJ1-5, with a tentative D call TRBD1 (6 bases). Germline V lookup: CDR1 MNHEY, CDR2 SVGAGI. The CDR3 has 16 amino acids. CDR3 sequence reads: CASSYSTGRVTQPQNF. The CDR3 DNA is TGTGCCAGCAGTTACTCCACAGGGAGGGTCACTCAGCCCCAGAATTTT.

V gene TRBV29-1 combines with J gene TRBJ2-1, with TRBD1 as a possible D gene (5 bases). The length of the CDR3 is 11 residues. Germline CDR1 is SQVTM and CDR2 is ANQGSEA. The CDR3 sequence is CRTRDGNEQFF. The CDR3 DNA follows: TGCAGGACCAGGGATGGCAATGAGCAGTTCTTC.

The gene calls are TRBV28 and TRBJ2-1; D is ambiguous. The germline V gene encodes CDR1 MDHEN and CDR2 SYDVKM. Trimming took off 1 base at V and 10 bases at J, with 8 bases between the two ends. This CDR3 has 12 amino acids. CDR3 region: CASSLSRWEQFF. In nucleotides, the CDR3 is TGTGCCAGCAGTTTATCACGGTGGGAGCAGTTCTTC. The full variable domain, with the rest looked up from reference TRBV28 and TRBJ2-1, is DVKVTQSSRYLVKRTGEKVFLECVQDMDHENMFWYRQDPGLGLRLIYFSYDVKMKEKGDIPEGYSVSREKKERFSLILESASTNQTSMYLCASSLSRWEQFFGPGTRLTVL.